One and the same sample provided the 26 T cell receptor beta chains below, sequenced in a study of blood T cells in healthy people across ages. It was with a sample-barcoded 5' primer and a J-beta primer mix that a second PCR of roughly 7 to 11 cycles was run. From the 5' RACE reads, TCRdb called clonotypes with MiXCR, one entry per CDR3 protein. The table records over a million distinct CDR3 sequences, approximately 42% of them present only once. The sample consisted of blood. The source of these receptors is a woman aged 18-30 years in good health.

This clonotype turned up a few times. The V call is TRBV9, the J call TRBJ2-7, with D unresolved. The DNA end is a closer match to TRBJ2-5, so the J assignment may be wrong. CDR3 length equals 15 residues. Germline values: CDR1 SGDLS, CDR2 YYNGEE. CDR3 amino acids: CASSVGDLRLETQYF. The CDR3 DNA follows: TGTGCCAGCAGCGTAGGTGATCTCCGGCTAGAGACCCAGTACTTC.

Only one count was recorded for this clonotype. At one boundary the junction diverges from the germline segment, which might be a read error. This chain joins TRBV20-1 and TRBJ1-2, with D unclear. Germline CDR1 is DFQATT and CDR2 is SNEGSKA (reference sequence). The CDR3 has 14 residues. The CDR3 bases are TGCAGTGCTAGATTGGACGGCGTAGGGTATGGCTGCACCTTC. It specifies CSARLDGVGYGCTF.

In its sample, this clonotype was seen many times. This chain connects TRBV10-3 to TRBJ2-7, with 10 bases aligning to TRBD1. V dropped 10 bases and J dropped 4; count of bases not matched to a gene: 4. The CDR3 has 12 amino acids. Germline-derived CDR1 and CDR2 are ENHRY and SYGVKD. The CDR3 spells CATKDRGYEQYF. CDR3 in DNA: TGTGCCACCAAGGACAGGGGGTACGAGCAGTACTTC.

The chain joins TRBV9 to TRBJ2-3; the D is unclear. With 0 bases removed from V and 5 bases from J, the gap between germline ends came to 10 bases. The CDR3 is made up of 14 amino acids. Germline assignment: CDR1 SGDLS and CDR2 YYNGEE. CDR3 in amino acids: CASSVEAPLDTQYF. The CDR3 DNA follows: TGTGCCAGCAGCGTAGAGGCTCCTCTAGATACGCAGTATTTT.

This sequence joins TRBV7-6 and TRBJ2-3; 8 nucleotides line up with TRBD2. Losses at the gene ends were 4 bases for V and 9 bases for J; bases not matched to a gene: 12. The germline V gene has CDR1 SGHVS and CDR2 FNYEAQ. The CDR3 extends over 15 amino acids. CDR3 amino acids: CASSSLTSDTWTQYF. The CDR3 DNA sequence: TGTGCCAGCAGCTCTTTGACTAGCGACACATGGACGCAGTATTTT. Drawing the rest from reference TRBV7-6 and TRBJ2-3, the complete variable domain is GAGVSQSPRYKVTKRGQDVALRCDPISGHVSLYWYRQALGQGPEFLTYFNYEAQQDKSGLPNDRFSAERPEGSISTLTIQRTEQRDSAMYRCASSSLTSDTWTQYFGPGTRLTVL.

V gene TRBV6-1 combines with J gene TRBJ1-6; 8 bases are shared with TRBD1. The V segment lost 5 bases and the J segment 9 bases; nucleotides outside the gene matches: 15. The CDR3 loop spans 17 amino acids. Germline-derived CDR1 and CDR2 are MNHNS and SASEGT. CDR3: CASSTGQGQFRISPLHF. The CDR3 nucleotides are TGTGCCAGCAGTACCGGACAGGGTCAATTTCGGATTTCACCCCTCCACTTT.

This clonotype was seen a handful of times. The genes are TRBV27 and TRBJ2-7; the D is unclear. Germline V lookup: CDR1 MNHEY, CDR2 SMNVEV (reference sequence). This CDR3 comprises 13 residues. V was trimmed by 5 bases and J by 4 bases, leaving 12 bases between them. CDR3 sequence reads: CASSLTDGYEQYF. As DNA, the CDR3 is TGTGCCAGCAGTCTCACGGACGGATACGAGCAGTACTTC.

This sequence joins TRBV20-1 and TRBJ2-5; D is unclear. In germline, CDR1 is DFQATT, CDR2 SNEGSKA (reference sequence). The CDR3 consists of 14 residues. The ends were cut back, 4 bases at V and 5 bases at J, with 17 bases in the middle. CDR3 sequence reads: CSANGDLTGETQYF. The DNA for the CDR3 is TGCAGTGCTAATGGAGACCTAACCGGCGAGACCCAGTACTTC.

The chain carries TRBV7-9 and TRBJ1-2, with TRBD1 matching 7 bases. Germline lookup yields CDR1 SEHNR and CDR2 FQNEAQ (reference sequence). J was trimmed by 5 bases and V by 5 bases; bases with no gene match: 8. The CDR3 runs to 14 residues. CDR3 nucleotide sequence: TGTGCCAGCAGCCTGGGACAGCCTGGGTATGGCTACACCTTC. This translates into CASSLGQPGYGYTF.

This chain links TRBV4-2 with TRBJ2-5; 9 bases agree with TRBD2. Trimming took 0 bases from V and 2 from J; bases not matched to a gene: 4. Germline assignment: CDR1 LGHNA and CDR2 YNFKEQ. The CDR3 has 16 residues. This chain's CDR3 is CASSQERGGRQETQYF. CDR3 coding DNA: TGTGCCAGCAGCCAAGAGCGGGGGGGCCGACAAGAGACCCAGTACTTC.

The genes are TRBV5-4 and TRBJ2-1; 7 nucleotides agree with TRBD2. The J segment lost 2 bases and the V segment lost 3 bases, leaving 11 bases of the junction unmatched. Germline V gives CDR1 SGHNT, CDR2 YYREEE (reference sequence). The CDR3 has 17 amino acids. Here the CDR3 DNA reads TGTGCCAGCAGCTCGAACCCCCTAGCGGCCCCCTACAATGAGCAGTTCTTC. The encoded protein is CASSSNPLAAPYNEQFF.

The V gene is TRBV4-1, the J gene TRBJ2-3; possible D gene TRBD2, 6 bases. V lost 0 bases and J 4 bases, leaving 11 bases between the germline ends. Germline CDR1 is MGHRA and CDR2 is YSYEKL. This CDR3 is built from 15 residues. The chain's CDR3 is CASSQDPPSADTQYF. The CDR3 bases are TGCGCCAGCAGCCAAGATCCACCTAGCGCAGATACGCAGTATTTT.

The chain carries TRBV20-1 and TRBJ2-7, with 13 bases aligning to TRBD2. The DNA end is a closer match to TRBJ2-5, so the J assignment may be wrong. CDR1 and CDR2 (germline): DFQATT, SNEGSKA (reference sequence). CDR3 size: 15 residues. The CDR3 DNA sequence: TGCAGTGCTACAGGACTAGCGGGGGAGGGTGAGACCCAGTACTTC. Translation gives CSATGLAGEGETQYF.

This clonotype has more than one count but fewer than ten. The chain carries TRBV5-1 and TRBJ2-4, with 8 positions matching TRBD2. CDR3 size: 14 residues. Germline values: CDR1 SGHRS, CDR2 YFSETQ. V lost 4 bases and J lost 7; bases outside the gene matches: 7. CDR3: CASSNPAGVNIQYF. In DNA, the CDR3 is TGCGCCAGCAGCAACCCAGCGGGAGTTAACATTCAGTACTTC. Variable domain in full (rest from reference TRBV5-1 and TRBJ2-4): KAGVTQTPRYLIKTRGQQVTLSCSPISGHRSVSWYQQTPGQGLQFLFEYFSETQRNKGNFPGRFSGRQFSNSRSEMNVSTLELGDSALYLCASSNPAGVNIQYFGAGTRLSVL.

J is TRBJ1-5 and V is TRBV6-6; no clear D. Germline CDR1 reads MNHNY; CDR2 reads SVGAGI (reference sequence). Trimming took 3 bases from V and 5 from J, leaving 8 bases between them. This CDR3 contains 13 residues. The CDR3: CASSYGEDQPQHF. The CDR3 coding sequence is TGTGCCAGCAGTTATGGTGAGGATCAGCCCCAGCATTTT.

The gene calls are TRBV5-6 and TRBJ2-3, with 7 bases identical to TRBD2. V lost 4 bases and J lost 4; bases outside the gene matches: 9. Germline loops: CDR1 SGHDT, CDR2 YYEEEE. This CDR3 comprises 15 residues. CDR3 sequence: CASSPTWGGADTQYF. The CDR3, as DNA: TGTGCCAGCAGCCCAACGTGGGGGGGGGCAGATACGCAGTATTTT.

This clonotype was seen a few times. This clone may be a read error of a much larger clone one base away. The DNA of the CDR3 is TGTGCCAGCAGCTCCGGGACTTTAAATGAGCAGTACTTC. It yields the protein CASSSGTLNEQYF. The chain is built from TRBV7-6 and TRBJ2-7, with D possibly matching TRBD2 (6 bases). The CDR3 runs 13 residues. Germline CDR1 reads SGHVS; CDR2 reads FNYEAQ. Trimming stripped 4 bases from V and 7 bases from J, with 14 bases between.

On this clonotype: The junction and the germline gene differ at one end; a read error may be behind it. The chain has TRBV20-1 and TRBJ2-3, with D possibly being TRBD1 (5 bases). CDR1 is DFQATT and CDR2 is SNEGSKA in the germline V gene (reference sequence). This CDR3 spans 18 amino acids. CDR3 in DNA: TGTAGTGCTAGAGATCCCTTCGGCGACAGCCCCCTCCCAGATACGCAGTATTTT. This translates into CSARDPFGDSPLPDTQYF.

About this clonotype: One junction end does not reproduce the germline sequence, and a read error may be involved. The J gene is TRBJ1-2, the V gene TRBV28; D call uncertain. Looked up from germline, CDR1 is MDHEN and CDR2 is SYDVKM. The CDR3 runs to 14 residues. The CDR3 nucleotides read TGTACCAGCAGTTCTCCCGACGGAAACTATGGCTACACCTTC. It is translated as CTSSSPDGNYGYTF.

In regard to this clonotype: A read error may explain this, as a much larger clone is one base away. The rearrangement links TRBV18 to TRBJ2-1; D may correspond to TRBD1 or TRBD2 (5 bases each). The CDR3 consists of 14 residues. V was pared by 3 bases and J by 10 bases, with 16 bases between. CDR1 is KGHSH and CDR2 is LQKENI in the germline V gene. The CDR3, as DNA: TGTGCCAGCTCACCGTTGGGGGAACCATACGAGCAGTTCTTC. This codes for CASSPLGEPYEQFF.

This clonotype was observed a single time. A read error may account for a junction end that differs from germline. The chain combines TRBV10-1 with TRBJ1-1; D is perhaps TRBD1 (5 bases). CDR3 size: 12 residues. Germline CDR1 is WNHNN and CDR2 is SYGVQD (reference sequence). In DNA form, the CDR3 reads TGTGCCAGCAGTTACAGGACCCTGGAAGCTTTCTTT. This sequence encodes CASSYRTLEAFF.

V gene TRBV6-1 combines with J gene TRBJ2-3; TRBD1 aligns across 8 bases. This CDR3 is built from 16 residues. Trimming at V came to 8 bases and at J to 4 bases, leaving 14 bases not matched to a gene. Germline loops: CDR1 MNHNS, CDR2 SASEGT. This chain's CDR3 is CASSLLTGAGADTQYF. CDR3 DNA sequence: TGTGCCAGCTCTCTTCTGACAGGGGCCGGGGCAGATACGCAGTATTTT.

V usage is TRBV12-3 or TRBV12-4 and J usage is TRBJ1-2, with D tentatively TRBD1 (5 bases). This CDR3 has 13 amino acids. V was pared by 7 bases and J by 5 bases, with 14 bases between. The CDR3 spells CASTMTQGYGYTF. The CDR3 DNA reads TGTGCCAGCACCATGACCCAGGGTTATGGCTACACCTTC.

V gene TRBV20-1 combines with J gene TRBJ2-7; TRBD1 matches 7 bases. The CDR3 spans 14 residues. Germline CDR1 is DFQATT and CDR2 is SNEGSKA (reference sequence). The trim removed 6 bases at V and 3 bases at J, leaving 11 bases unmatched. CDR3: CSAKPGTAGYEQYF. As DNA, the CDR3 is TGCAGTGCAAAGCCCGGGACAGCAGGCTACGAGCAGTACTTC.

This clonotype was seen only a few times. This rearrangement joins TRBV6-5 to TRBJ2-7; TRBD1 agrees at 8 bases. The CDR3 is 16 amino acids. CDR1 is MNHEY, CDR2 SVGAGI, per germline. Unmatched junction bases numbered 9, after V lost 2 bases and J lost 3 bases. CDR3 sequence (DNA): TGTGCCAGCAGTTACAGGTTGGCGGGACAGGTCTACGAGCAGTACTTC. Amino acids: CASSYRLAGQVYEQYF.

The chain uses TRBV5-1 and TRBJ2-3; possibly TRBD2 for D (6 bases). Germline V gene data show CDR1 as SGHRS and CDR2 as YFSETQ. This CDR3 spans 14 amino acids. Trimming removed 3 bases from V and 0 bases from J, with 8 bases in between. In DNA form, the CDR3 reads TGCGCCAGCAGCTGGGGGGACAGCACAGATACGCAGTATTTT. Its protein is CASSWGDSTDTQYF.